Listed here are 15 T cell receptor beta chains from one sample, sequenced in a study of blood T cell repertoires in COVID-19. Produced via immunoSEQ multiplex PCR; TCRdb's table is partial and in-frame only. The repertoire holds around 110,000 clones, with 84% as singletons. The sequenced sample consisted of PBMCs or T cells enriched from blood (not recorded which). These receptors all stem from a woman between 25 and 40 years old who had recovered from COVID-19.

V gene TRBV5-1 combines with J gene TRBJ2-1, with 11 bases that match TRBD2. Germline V gives CDR1 SGHRS, CDR2 YFSETQ. This CDR3 comprises 14 residues. V shed 2 bases and J 7 bases; nucleotides not matched to a gene: 2. The CDR3 reads CASSFSGRGNEQFF. The CDR3 bases are TGCGCCAGCAGCTTTAGCGGGAGGGGAAATGAGCAGTTCTTC.

This chain connects TRBV4-2 to TRBJ2-2; no definite D call. Germline CDR1 and CDR2: LGHNA and YNFKEQ. Deletions cut 1 base from V and 6 bases from J, with 3 bases between. CDR3 length: 12 amino acids. The CDR3 spells CASSQGPGELFF. The CDR3 region has the DNA TGTGCCAGCAGCCAAGGGCCCGGGGAGCTGTTTTTT.

This clone was seen once. This chain uses TRBV15 with TRBJ1-1; a possible D gene is TRBD1 (6 bases). Trimming shortened V by 6 bases and J by 1 base, and 9 bases separated the two germline ends. The CDR3 consists of 13 residues. CDR1 is LNHNV, CDR2 YYDKDF, per germline (reference sequence). The CDR3 DNA is TGTGCCACCAGAGGACAGCCGAACACTGAAGCTTTCTTT. Encoded protein: CATRGQPNTEAFF. Using reference TRBV15 and TRBJ1-1 for the parts outside the CDR3, the full variable domain is DAMVIQNPRYQVTQFGKPVTLSCSQTLNHNVMYWYQQKSSQAPKLLFHYYDKDFNNEADTPDNFQSRRPNTSFCFLDIRSPGLGDTAMYLCATRGQPNTEAFFGQGTRLTVV.

V and J are TRBV7-2 and TRBJ1-1; possibly TRBD1 for D (6 bases). The V end was cut by 0 bases, the J end by 1 base, with 9 bases between. The V gene's germline CDR1 is SGHTA and CDR2 FQGNSA. The CDR3 has 15 amino acids. CDR3 bases: TGTGCCAGCAGCTTAGCCCCAGGGGCGAACACTGAAGCTTTCTTT. Its protein product is CASSLAPGANTEAFF.

The rearrangement joins TRBV25-1 to TRBJ1-1; 7 nucleotides align to TRBD1. The CDR3 runs to 14 residues. V shed 6 bases and J 4 bases; nucleotides not matched to a gene: 8. Germline V lookup: CDR1 MGHDK, CDR2 SYGVNS. CDR3 amino acids: CASRATGAGTEAFF. CDR3 bases: TGTGCCAGCAGGGCTACAGGGGCGGGCACTGAAGCTTTCTTT.

The chain is built from TRBV29-1 and TRBJ2-1; D possibly corresponds to TRBD1 (6 bases). V lost 6 bases to trimming and J lost 0 bases, with 9 bases between them. Germline CDR1 SQVTM, CDR2 ANQGSEA. The CDR3 has 13 residues. CDR3 bases: TGCAGCGTCTGGACAGCCTCCTACAATGAGCAGTTCTTC. Residues: CSVWTASYNEQFF.

The CDR3 DNA reads TGTGCCAGCAGTTACTCGACAGGGGGCTACGAGCAGTACTTC. Translated, it gives CASSYSTGGYEQYF. V usage is TRBV6-2 or TRBV6-3 and J usage is TRBJ2-7, with 9 bases aligning to TRBD1. V trimming: 0 bases; J trimming: 3 bases; junction bases outside the gene matches: 0. Germline CDR1 MNHEY, CDR2 SVGEGT. The CDR3 covers 14 residues.

The chain combines TRBV6-1 with TRBJ1-2; 7 bases are a match to TRBD1. There are 16 residues in the CDR3. J lost 8 bases, V lost 1 base, and 13 bases had no gene match. The germline V gene has CDR1 MNHNS and CDR2 SASEGT. DNA for the CDR3: TGTGCCAGCAGTGAAGGGACAGGTCATACAGCAGGCGGCTACACCTTC. Its protein is CASSEGTGHTAGGYTF.

The J gene is TRBJ1-5, the V gene TRBV2; 7 bases are a match to TRBD1. In germline, CDR1 is SNHLY, CDR2 FYNNEI. The length of the CDR3 is 15 residues. V lost 7 bases to trimming and J lost 1 base; unmatched junction nucleotides: 7. CDR3: CASNARGLSNQPQHF. As DNA, the CDR3 is TGTGCCAGCAATGCCAGGGGGTTGAGCAATCAGCCCCAGCATTTT.

The chain recombines TRBV29-1 with TRBJ1-2; TRBD1 matches 7 bases. CDR3 length: 13 residues. Germline CDR1 SQVTM, CDR2 ANQGSEA. V was clipped by 6 bases and J by 3 bases; unmatched bases: 7. The CDR3 DNA sequence: TGCAGCGTCAGGACAGGTTATGACTATGGCTACACCTTC. Amino acid sequence: CSVRTGYDYGYTF.

This rearrangement joins TRBV19 to TRBJ2-1; weak D call: TRBD2 (7 bases). V lost 6 bases and J 1 base, leaving 13 bases between the germline ends. Germline CDR1 is LNHDA and CDR2 is SQIVND (reference sequence). The CDR3 is 15 amino acids. CDR3 sequence: CASRAGGLSYNEQFF. The CDR3 DNA follows: TGTGCCAGTAGGGCCGGGGGGCTATCCTACAATGAGCAGTTCTTC.

The table lists this clone with a few counts. This CDR3 is CASSTIRGNTGELFF. CDR3 bases: TGTGCCAGCAGTACTATCAGGGGGAACACCGGGGAGCTGTTTTTT. The chain couples TRBV6-2 or TRBV6-3 to TRBJ2-2; the D gene is possibly TRBD1 (6 bases). The CDR3 length is 15 residues. V lost 5 bases to trimming and J lost 1 base, with 11 bases between them. In germline, CDR1 is MNHEY, CDR2 SVGEGT.

The chain has TRBV4-2 and TRBJ2-7; a possible D gene is TRBD2 (6 bases). With 9 bases removed from V and 0 bases from J, the gap between germline ends came to 15 bases. This CDR3 has 14 residues. Germline CDR1 LGHNA, CDR2 YNFKEQ. This chain's CDR3 is CARVLGDFSYEQYF. The CDR3, as DNA: TGTGCCAGGGTCTTGGGGGACTTCTCCTACGAGCAGTACTTC.

The chain is built from TRBV19 and TRBJ2-3; 10 bases fit TRBD2. Germline V gene lookup returns CDR1 LNHDA and CDR2 SQIVND (reference sequence). V lost 7 bases and J lost 2; bases outside the gene matches: 12. The CDR3 covers 17 residues. The CDR3 coding sequence is TGTGCCAGTACGGGGAGTTGGCTAGCGGGGGCCACAGATACGCAGTATTTT. It codes for CASTGSWLAGATDTQYF.

The chain uses TRBV7-2 and TRBJ1-1, with a possible D match to TRBD1 (5 bases). This CDR3 region has 15 residues. V lost 6 bases to trimming and J lost 2 bases, with 16 bases between them. Germline CDR1 SGHTA, CDR2 FQGNSA. For the CDR3, the DNA is TGTGCCAGCAGTCGTCAGGGAGGGAGTAACACTGAAGCTTTCTTT. It specifies CASSRQGGSNTEAFF.